One sample yielded the 20 T cell receptor beta chains listed below, sequenced in a study of blood T cell repertoires in COVID-19. Generated by immunoSEQ multiplex PCR, the TCRdb table keeps only in-frame clones and is missing some. The sample holds 120,000 or so clones; roughly nine tenths are singletons and the top ten take approximately 4.6%. Sequencing was done on a sample of peripheral blood. The origin of the receptors is a man in his 60s with COVID-19, enrolled during active disease.

The table lists this clone with a count of one. The chain has TRBV6-5 and TRBJ1-2, with D possibly TRBD1 on 6 matching bases. The CDR3 runs 14 residues. V lost 6 bases and J 1 base, leaving 12 bases between the germline ends. CDR1 and CDR2 (germline): MNHEY, SVGAGI. CDR3 sequence reads: CASSIGQSNYGYTF. The CDR3 coding sequence is TGTGCCAGCAGCATAGGACAGAGTAACTATGGCTACACCTTC.

The chain is built from TRBV15 and TRBJ1-5; 7 bases line up with TRBD1. CDR1 LNHNV and CDR2 YYDKDF come from the germline V gene (reference sequence). The length of the CDR3 is 15 residues. Trimming cost V 0 bases and J 5 bases; bases outside gene matches: 4. CDR3 sequence: CATSRDGTDHQPQHF. DNA of the CDR3: TGTGCCACCAGCAGAGATGGGACAGACCATCAGCCCCAGCATTTT.

The gene calls are TRBV19 and TRBJ1-2, with TRBD1 identical over 7 bases. The CDR3 consists of 12 residues. V trimming: 9 bases; J trimming: 7 bases; junction bases outside the gene matches: 8. The germline V gene has CDR1 LNHDA and CDR2 SQIVND (reference sequence). In nucleotides, the CDR3 is TGTGCCAGGCACAGGGGTCAGGTTGGCTACACCTTC. Protein: CARHRGQVGYTF.

This clone was recorded once. The CDR3 region has the DNA TGTGCCAGCACTACCGGACTAGCGGGTTACAATGAGCAGTTCTTC. Translating it yields CASTTGLAGYNEQFF. The chain employs TRBV2 and TRBJ2-1; 11 nucleotides align to TRBD2. The CDR3 is 15 amino acids. Germline assignment: CDR1 SNHLY and CDR2 FYNNEI. After removal of 7 bases from V and 4 bases from J, the junction contained 6 bases not matched to a gene.

The chain recombines TRBV7-9 with TRBJ2-1; D is possibly TRBD2 (6 bases). V lost 0 bases, J lost 4 bases, and 16 bases lay in between. In germline, CDR1 is SEHNR, CDR2 FQNEAQ (reference sequence). CDR3 length: 17 residues. The CDR3 region is CASSLALVFAGYNEQFF. In nucleotides, the CDR3 is TGTGCCAGCAGCTTAGCATTGGTATTTGCGGGGTACAATGAGCAGTTCTTC.

This chain's CDR3 is CASSQGLAGVIQQYF. Written as DNA, the CDR3 is TGTGCCAGCAGCCAGGGACTAGCGGGAGTTATTCAGCAGTACTTC. This chain joins TRBV7-9 and TRBJ2-7; 14 nucleotides align to TRBD2. CDR3 length: 15 amino acids. Germline lookup yields CDR1 SEHNR and CDR2 FQNEAQ (reference sequence). Losses at the gene ends were 5 bases for V and 8 bases for J; bases not matched to a gene: 8. Full variable domain (outside the CDR3, taken from reference TRBV7-9 and TRBJ2-7): DTGVSQNPRHKITKRGQNVTFRCDPISEHNRLYWYRQTLGQGPEFLTYFQNEAQLEKSRLLSDRFSAERPKGSFSTLEIQRTEQGDSAMYLCASSQGLAGVIQQYFGPGTRLTVT.

The CDR3 DNA is TGCAGCGTTGACGGGAATGACGGTGAAAAACTGTTTTTT. It translates to CSVDGNDGEKLFF. The V gene is TRBV29-1, the J gene TRBJ1-4; D unclear. Per germline, CDR1 SQVTM and CDR2 ANQGSEA. Trimming removed 3 bases at V and 7 bases at J, with 12 bases between. The CDR3 contains 13 residues.

This clone was seen just once. The chain employs TRBV28 and TRBJ2-5; 9 nucleotides align to TRBD2. V shed 2 bases and J 6 bases; nucleotides not matched to a gene: 7. This CDR3 has 15 amino acids. Germline lookup yields CDR1 MDHEN and CDR2 SYDVKM. The CDR3 reads CASSLPREGQQTQYF. The CDR3 nucleotides are TGTGCCAGCAGTTTACCGCGGGAGGGCCAGCAGACCCAGTACTTC.

This rearrangement joins TRBV10-2 to TRBJ1-1; 9 bases are a match to TRBD1. J was trimmed by 5 bases and V by 3 bases; bases with no gene match: 10. This CDR3 has 16 residues. Germline V gene lookup returns CDR1 WSHSY and CDR2 SAAADI. In DNA form, the CDR3 reads TGCGCCAGCAGTGATCCCGGGACAGGGTTTGTAACTGAAGCTTTCTTT. It is translated as CASSDPGTGFVTEAFF.

This chain uses TRBV28 with TRBJ1-5; a possible D gene is TRBD1 (6 bases). Germline lookup yields CDR1 MDHEN and CDR2 SYDVKM. V was shortened by 5 bases and J by 0 bases, with 14 bases between the two germline ends. The CDR3 spans 16 residues. In DNA form, the CDR3 reads TGTGCCAGCAGTACGAACAGGGTCTATAGCAATCAGCCCCAGCATTTT. Translated: CASSTNRVYSNQPQHF.

V usage is TRBV4-1 and J usage is TRBJ2-7, with 12 bases matching TRBD2. After removal of 2 bases from V and 4 bases from J, the junction contained 3 bases not matched to a gene. CDR1 is MGHRA and CDR2 is YSYEKL in the germline V gene. The CDR3 is made up of 15 amino acids. The chain's CDR3 is CASSQPTSGSYEQYF. The CDR3 nucleotides read TGCGCCAGCAGCCAACCGACTAGCGGGAGTTACGAGCAGTACTTC.

Here the CDR3 DNA reads TGTGCCAGCAGCCCTGACAGGGCGAGTGATGAAAAACTGTTTTTT. This encodes CASSPDRASDEKLFF. The chain combines TRBV5-4 with TRBJ1-4; 7 bases match TRBD1. With 4 bases clipped from V and 6 bases from J, the junction kept 9 bases outside the gene matches. This CDR3 region has 15 residues. Germline V gene lookup returns CDR1 SGHNT and CDR2 YYREEE (reference sequence).

This clone was recorded once. The rearrangement uses TRBV6-2 or TRBV6-3 and TRBJ1-1, with D possibly TRBD1 on 6 matching bases. CDR3 length: 14 residues. V was clipped by 5 bases and J by 1 base, with 11 bases between them. Germline V gene lookup returns CDR1 MNHEY and CDR2 SVGEGT. The chain's CDR3 is CASSAMTGNTEAFF. DNA of the CDR3: TGTGCCAGCAGTGCCATGACAGGGAACACTGAAGCTTTCTTT.

The chain uses TRBV7-9 and TRBJ2-7; tentative D call: TRBD2 (5 bases). Germline lookup yields CDR1 SEHNR and CDR2 FQNEAQ (reference sequence). Trimming shortened V by 5 bases and J by 3 bases, and 8 bases separated the two germline ends. The CDR3 contains 12 residues. The CDR3 DNA sequence: TGTGCCAGCAGCCGGAGCGGCTACGAGCAGTACTTC. The encoded protein is CASSRSGYEQYF.

This clone has just one count. J is TRBJ1-1 and V is TRBV7-9; no firm D call. V was pared by 1 base and J by 1 base, with 7 bases between. CDR3 size: 14 residues. The germline gives CDR1 SEHNR, CDR2 FQNEAQ (reference sequence). The CDR3 loop is CASSLVTENTEAFF. CDR3 coding DNA: TGTGCCAGCAGCTTAGTTACAGAGAACACTGAAGCTTTCTTT. Full variable domain (rest looked up from reference TRBV7-9 and TRBJ1-1): DTGVSQNPRHKITKRGQNVTFRCDPISEHNRLYWYRQTLGQGPEFLTYFQNEAQLEKSRLLSDRFSAERPKGSFSTLEIQRTEQGDSAMYLCASSLVTENTEAFFGQGTRLTVV.

V gene TRBV11-2 combines with J gene TRBJ2-7, with 8 bases identical to TRBD1. This CDR3 is built from 13 residues. From germline, CDR1 is SGHAT and CDR2 FQNNGV. The V and J ends lost 5 bases and 5 bases, in that order; junction bases with no gene match: 5. The CDR3 DNA sequence: TGTGCCAGCAGCACCAGGGACAGGAACGAGCAGTACTTC. It is translated as CASSTRDRNEQYF.

This chain joins TRBV6-4 and TRBJ2-1; D perhaps matches TRBD1 (7 bases). CDR3 size: 13 residues. The germline CDR1 and CDR2 sequences are MRHNA and SNTAGT. V lost 5 bases to trimming and J lost 9 bases, with 14 bases between them. CDR3 coding DNA: TGTGCCAGCAGTACCTGGCAGGGGGGTGAGCAGTTCTTC. This encodes CASSTWQGGEQFF.

The V and J genes are TRBV9 and TRBJ1-6; D uncertain. CDR1 is SGDLS, CDR2 YYNGEE, per germline. Trimming removed 0 bases from V and 0 bases from J, with 7 bases in between. The CDR3 extends over 16 amino acids. This chain's CDR3 is CASSVASSSYNSPLHF. CDR3 sequence (DNA): TGTGCCAGCAGCGTAGCAAGTAGCTCCTATAATTCACCCCTCCACTTT.

The rearrangement links TRBV2 to TRBJ2-7; possibly TRBD1 for D (6 bases). Trimming removed 7 bases at V and 1 base at J, with 14 bases between. Looked up from germline, CDR1 is SNHLY and CDR2 is FYNNEI. The CDR3 totals 14 residues. CDR3 bases: TGTGCCAGCAAAGAGGTCAGGGGTTCCTACGAGCAGTACTTC. It yields the protein CASKEVRGSYEQYF.

This sequence joins TRBV5-1 and TRBJ2-7; maybe TRBD2 (6 bases). Germline V gives CDR1 SGHRS, CDR2 YFSETQ. V dropped 1 base and J dropped 1 base, with 9 bases sitting between them. The CDR3 contains 14 residues. The CDR3 coding sequence is TGCGCCAGCAGCTTGTCACTAGCATCCTACGAGCAGTACTTC. Translation: CASSLSLASYEQYF.